The 11 T cell receptor beta chains given below trace back to one sample, sequenced in a study of early T cells in non-severe SARS-CoV-2 infection. TCRdb used MiXCR to reprocess the 5' RACE reads, holding one entry per CDR3 protein. The sample lists 40,000 or so distinct CDR3 sequences, about 7.4% seen once, with about an eighth in the top ten. The sample in question was whole blood, obtained at baseline. These receptors originate from an adult who was a healthcare worker with PCR-confirmed SARS-CoV-2 infection or an uninfected control (not recorded which).

In its sample, this clonotype was seen a few times. This rearrangement joins TRBV11-2 to TRBJ2-5; TRBD1 might be the D (6 bases). Trimming removed 4 bases at V and 5 bases at J, with 17 bases between. CDR3 length equals 15 residues. Germline V lookup: CDR1 SGHAT, CDR2 FQNNGV. DNA for the CDR3: TGTGCCAGCAGCTCGGGGACAAAACCTTCCGAGACCCAGTACTTC. Protein product: CASSSGTKPSETQYF.

The chain has TRBV19 and TRBJ2-6; the D call may be TRBD1 or TRBD2 (5 bases each). The germline V and J ends were trimmed by 4 bases and 2 bases, with 18 bases remaining between them. The germline CDR1 and CDR2 sequences are LNHDA and SQIVND (reference sequence). This CDR3 comprises 18 residues. This CDR3 reads CASSKPGTGRPGANVLTF. CDR3 bases: TGTGCCAGTAGTAAACCCGGGACCGGCCGCCCTGGGGCCAACGTCCTGACTTTC. Variable domain in full (rest from reference TRBV19 and TRBJ2-6): DGGITQSPKYLFRKEGQNVTLSCEQNLNHDAMYWYRQDPGQGLRLIYYSQIVNDFQKGDIAEGYSVSREKKESFPLTVTSAQKNPTAFYLCASSKPGTGRPGANVLTFGAGSRLTVL.

This clonotype was seen a few times. V and J are TRBV14 and TRBJ2-1; D is perhaps TRBD1 (6 bases). Germline CDR1 SGHDN, CDR2 FVKESK. V lost 6 bases and J 2 bases, leaving 26 bases between the germline ends. This CDR3 comprises 19 residues. The CDR3 loop is CASSPVFDRAGVTYNEQFF. CDR3 bases: TGTGCCAGCAGTCCAGTATTTGACCGTGCAGGGGTAACCTACAATGAGCAGTTCTTC.

This clonotype was counted only a few times. The chain links TRBV2 to TRBJ2-7, with D possibly being TRBD2 (5 bases). Trimming stripped 1 base from V and 4 bases from J, with 5 bases between. There are 12 residues in the CDR3. In germline, CDR1 is SNHLY, CDR2 FYNNEI. The CDR3 sequence: CASSEGEYEQYF. CDR3 nucleotides: TGTGCCAGCAGTGAAGGGGAGTACGAGCAGTACTTC.

The chain recombines TRBV20-1 with TRBJ1-5; D remains ambiguous. This CDR3 comprises 15 residues. CDR1 and CDR2 (germline): DFQATT, SNEGSKA (reference sequence). V shed 1 base and J shed 0 bases, with 10 bases lying between them. CDR3 residues: CSARGPDYSNQPQHF. As DNA, the CDR3 is TGCAGTGCTAGAGGTCCTGATTATAGCAATCAGCCCCAGCATTTT.

This clonotype showed up many times. The V call is TRBV12-3 or TRBV12-4, the J call TRBJ2-7, with 7 bases identical to TRBD1. J was trimmed by 2 bases and V by 5 bases; bases with no gene match: 9. CDR3 size: 15 residues. Here the CDR3 reads CASSNQRQGPYEQYF. DNA for the CDR3: TGTGCCAGCAGTAACCAGAGACAGGGACCCTACGAGCAGTACTTC.

The chain uses TRBV6-5 and TRBJ2-7; D is ambiguous. This CDR3 is built from 15 residues. The V gene lost 6 bases and the J gene lost 1 base, with 16 bases spanning the gap. Germline CDR1 and CDR2: MNHEY and SVGAGI. The CDR3 region has the DNA TGTGCCAGCAGCCTCTGGGCGAGGAAATCCTACGAGCAGTACTTC. It specifies CASSLWARKSYEQYF.

This clonotype was counted ten times or more. The V gene is TRBV5-1, the J gene TRBJ2-3, with D maybe TRBD2 (5 bases). The germline V gene has CDR1 SGHRS and CDR2 YFSETQ. There are 15 residues in the CDR3. V gave up 0 bases and J gave up 2 bases, with 10 bases separating them. CDR3 sequence reads: CASSLDNGVTDTQYF. In DNA form, the CDR3 reads TGCGCCAGCAGCTTGGATAACGGGGTCACAGATACGCAGTATTTT.

This clonotype was observed a few times. The chain recombines TRBV28 with TRBJ2-7; 10 nucleotides line up with TRBD1. The trim removed 3 bases at V and 3 bases at J, leaving 14 bases unmatched. From germline, CDR1 is MDHEN and CDR2 SYDVKM. This CDR3 is 18 amino acids long. The CDR3 DNA sequence: TGTGCCAGCAGTTTTTTTGGGGAGGGACAGGGGAACCTCTACGAGCAGTACTTC. This sequence encodes CASSFFGEGQGNLYEQYF.

This clonotype was counted ten times or more. The chain joins TRBV20-1 to TRBJ1-5, with D perhaps matching TRBD1 (5 bases). Trimming took off 4 bases at V and 1 base at J, with 11 bases between the two ends. CDR1 is DFQATT, CDR2 SNEGSKA, per germline (reference sequence). The length of the CDR3 is 14 residues. The CDR3 sequence: CSAISGGSNQPQHF. The CDR3 coding sequence is TGCAGTGCTATATCGGGGGGGAGCAATCAGCCCCAGCATTTT.

The rearrangement joins TRBV11-2 to TRBJ2-1, with TRBD2 matching over 7 bases. With 5 bases clipped from V and 11 bases from J, the junction kept 15 bases outside the gene matches. This CDR3 contains 15 residues. Germline CDR1 is SGHAT and CDR2 is FQNNGV. The CDR3 here is CASSAGDYLRDKQFF. In DNA form, the CDR3 reads TGTGCCAGCAGCGCCGGGGACTACTTAAGGGATAAGCAGTTCTTC.